The clone carrying this T cell receptor (beta chain) qualifies as medium-sized. Regarding time point: persistent/refractory GD, antithyroid drugs over 5 years with positive TRAb. Extracted RNA from PBMCs served as the source of the TCR library. In Xi'an, China, an endocrinology department was the source of patients. These data originate in a study of regulatory T cells in long-lasting Graves disease. CDR3-region Arm-PCR and iRepertoire HTBI primers produced the TCR beta libraries. MiXCR, applied by TCRdb to the multiplex PCR reads, yields one record per CDR3 protein. Of some 370,000 distinct CDR3 sequences in the sample, 20% to 25% were seen once. This clonotype originated in a woman aged 35 to 49 with Graves disease. The material sequenced was peripheral blood mononuclear cells (PBMCs), taken when the disease was refractory, from a patient treated with antithyroid drugs.

Here the CDR3 reads CASSFLGGGTEAFF. Here the CDR3 DNA reads TGTGCCAGCAGTTTTCTAGGGGGCGGCACTGAAGCTTTCTTT. The rearrangement uses TRBV28 and TRBJ1-1, with TRBD1 matching over 7 bases. In germline, CDR1 is MDHEN, CDR2 SYDVKM. With V trimmed by 3 bases and J by 4 bases, 5 bases remained unmatched. This CDR3 has 14 amino acids. The full variable domain, with the rest looked up from reference TRBV28 and TRBJ1-1, is DVKVTQSSRYLVKRTGEKVFLECVQDMDHENMFWYRQDPGLGLRLIYFSYDVKMKEKGDIPEGYSVSREKKERFSLILESASTNQTSMYLCASSFLGGGTEAFFGQGTRLTVV.